This T cell receptor beta chain was documented in a study of metastatic and nonmetastatic thyroid tumors. Methods used by the authors: Researchers built a distant-metastasis classifier for papillary thyroid cancer that drew on CDR3 differences across clinicopathological groups. MiXCR reprocessed the PCR reads for TCRdb. These V and J calls derive from TCRdb rather than the authors' analysis. Seen here are over 50,000 clones, 25% to 30% observed once, and the top ten hold more than 15%. The CDR3 is 16 residues long. The germline V gene has CDR1 SGHDT and CDR2 YYEEEE. Trimming at V came to 0 bases and at J to 7 bases, leaving 11 bases not matched to a gene. Patients had received no treatment of any kind before thyroid surgery.

The rearrangement uses TRBV5-6 and TRBJ2-7; 9 positions match TRBD1. The source of this sequence is a female donor with papillary thyroid cancer or a benign thyroid nodule (not recorded which). Some clones in this sample may be carry-over from other donors' samples. Material: blood. CDR3 sequence reads: CASSLGPRDRALEQYF. The CDR3 DNA sequence: TGTGCCAGCAGCTTGGGCCCCCGGGACAGGGCCCTAGAGCAGTACTTC.